A single sample gave rise to the 21 T cell receptor beta chains below, sequenced in a study of blood T cells in healthy people across ages. A J-beta primer mix and a sample-barcoded 5' primer were used in a second PCR of about 7 to 12 cycles. MiXCR was run by TCRdb on the 5' RACE reads, yielding one entry per CDR3 protein. The data contain about 690,000 distinct CDR3 sequences, around 38% of them singletons. Material for sequencing was blood. All receptors come from a man aged 80 or over in good health.

V and J are TRBV20-1 and TRBJ2-6; no firm D call. This CDR3 is 14 amino acids long. Germline CDR1 and CDR2: DFQATT and SNEGSKA (reference sequence). V was cut by 3 bases and J by 4 bases, with 10 bases left in between. CDR3 DNA sequence: TGCAGTGCTAGGGAGATAACCGGGGCCAACGTCCTGACTTTC. As protein: CSAREITGANVLTF.

This clonotype was seen more than once but under ten times. This rearrangement joins TRBV25-1 to TRBJ1-4; D not certain. V shed 5 bases and J shed 5 bases, with 12 bases lying between them. The CDR3 contains 14 residues. Germline CDR1 is MGHDK and CDR2 is SYGVNS. CDR3 in DNA: TGTGCCAGCAGTTCCCGAAACAACAATGAAAAACTGTTTTTT. Protein sequence: CASSSRNNNEKLFF. Based on the CDR3 plus reference TRBV25-1 and TRBJ1-4, the full variable domain is EADIYQTPRYLVIGTGKKITLECSQTMGHDKMYWYQQDPGMELHLIHYSYGVNSTEKGDLSSESTVSRIRTEHFPLTLESARPSHTSQYLCASSSRNNNEKLFFGSGTQLSVL.

This clonotype was counted only a few times. CDR3 sequence: CSARPLGPPNTQYF. Here the CDR3 DNA reads TGCAGTGCTAGACCGCTAGGGCCCCCGAATACGCAGTATTTT. The chain couples TRBV20-1 to TRBJ2-3; no clear D gene. Germline CDR1 reads DFQATT; CDR2 reads SNEGSKA (reference sequence). This CDR3 has 14 amino acids. Trimming cost V 2 bases and J 7 bases, with 16 bases left between them.

This clonotype was detected many times. V usage is TRBV20-1 and J usage is TRBJ2-7; D perhaps matches TRBD1 (5 bases). The CDR3 extends over 14 amino acids. Germline CDR1 and CDR2: DFQATT and SNEGSKA (reference sequence). Deletions cut 4 bases from V and 2 bases from J, with 15 bases between. CDR3 in DNA: TGCAGTGCTACCGACAGAAAAACTCCCTACGAGCAGTACTTC. Amino acids: CSATDRKTPYEQYF.

V is TRBV6-6 and J is TRBJ1-6; D is perhaps TRBD1 (5 bases). Trimming stripped 3 bases from V and 10 bases from J, with 13 bases between. This CDR3 region has 14 residues. CDR1 is MNHNY, CDR2 SVGAGI, per germline (reference sequence). In DNA, the CDR3 is TGTGCCAGCAGTTATACAGGAAGACGGTCACCCCTCCACTTT. It codes for CASSYTGRRSPLHF.

The chain is built from TRBV6-1 and TRBJ1-5; tentatively, D is TRBD1 (6 bases). CDR1 and CDR2 (germline): MNHNS, SASEGT. Deletions cut 7 bases from V and 6 bases from J, with 22 bases between. This CDR3 has 16 residues. CDR3 coding DNA: TGTGCCAGCACCAAACTCGAGGAGGACAGACGTCAGCCCCAGCATTTT. This gives the protein CASTKLEEDRRQPQHF.

In its sample, this clonotype was seen many times. At one end, the junction sequence differs from germline, possibly due to a read error. V gene TRBV29-1 combines with J gene TRBJ2-5; the D is unclear. CDR1 and CDR2 from the germline V gene are SQVTM and ANQGSEA. The CDR3 runs 15 residues. As DNA, the CDR3 is TGCAGCGTTGAAGAAAACGGACGCCCCCAAGGGACCCAGTACTTC. It encodes CSVEENGRPQGTQYF.

V usage is TRBV6-2 or TRBV6-3 and J usage is TRBJ2-1; 7 nucleotides agree with TRBD2. The germline CDR1 and CDR2 sequences are MNHEY and SVGEGT. CDR3 length: 17 amino acids. With 0 bases clipped from V and 7 bases from J, the junction kept 12 bases outside the gene matches. The CDR3: CASSYSSLTAGANEQFF. In DNA form, the CDR3 reads TGTGCCAGCAGTTACTCGAGCCTCACGGCGGGAGCAAATGAGCAGTTCTTC.

This clonotype has just a few counts. This chain uses TRBV3-1 with TRBJ2-1; TRBD2 matches at 10 bases. V shed 3 bases and J 0 bases; nucleotides not matched to a gene: 5. The CDR3 runs to 17 residues. Germline V gene data show CDR1 as LGHDT and CDR2 as YNNKEL (reference sequence). CDR3 coding DNA: TGTGCCAGCAGCCACCAAGCTAGCGGGAGCTCCTACAATGAGCAGTTCTTC. It is translated as CASSHQASGSSYNEQFF.

This chain connects TRBV10-3 to TRBJ2-2; 8 bases align to TRBD1. V gave up 8 bases and J gave up 4 bases; unmatched junction bases: 6. This CDR3 contains 14 residues. Germline V gene data show CDR1 as ENHRY and CDR2 as SYGVKD. The CDR3 DNA follows: TGTGCCATCCGCCGGGGACAGGTCACCGGGGAGCTGTTTTTT. Translating gives CAIRRGQVTGELFF.

This clonotype was seen only a few times. The chain is built from TRBV6-5 and TRBJ1-2; tentatively, D is TRBD1 (6 bases). Trimming removed 7 bases from V and 7 bases from J, with 16 bases in between. From germline, CDR1 is MNHEY and CDR2 SVGAGI. This CDR3 has 13 amino acids. The CDR3 region has the DNA TGTGCCAGCACCCAAGGACAGCCGGCTGGCTACACCTTC. It translates to CASTQGQPAGYTF.

The gene calls are TRBV29-1 and TRBJ2-7; D ambiguous. The V end was cut by 7 bases, the J end by 4 bases, with 17 bases between. CDR1 is SQVTM and CDR2 is ANQGSEA in the germline V gene. CDR3 length equals 13 residues. The CDR3 DNA reads as TGCAGCGCCAGTAGGCAGATGGGATACGAGCAGTACTTC. Translated: CSASRQMGYEQYF.

The chain couples TRBV9 to TRBJ2-1; 11 nucleotides align to TRBD2. V gave up 5 bases and J gave up 7 bases; unmatched junction bases: 8. The V gene's germline CDR1 is SGDLS and CDR2 YYNGEE. The CDR3 is 15 residues long. The CDR3 coding sequence is TGTGCCAGCAGTTTTAGCGGGAGGGCCGATAATGAGCAGTTCTTC. It is translated as CASSFSGRADNEQFF.

This clonotype was seen only a few times. This chain joins TRBV7-6 and TRBJ2-1; perhaps TRBD1 as D (6 bases). The ends were cut back, 1 base at V and 5 bases at J, with 24 bases in the middle. Germline V gene sequence: CDR1 SGHVS, CDR2 FNYEAQ. The CDR3 spans 19 residues. CDR3 nucleotides: TGTGCCAGCAGCTTAGAATTAGCTGGTTTCGGACAGAGACACAATGAGCAGTTCTTC. This encodes CASSLELAGFGQRHNEQFF. Together with reference TRBV7-6 and TRBJ2-1, the CDR3 gives the full variable domain: GAGVSQSPRYKVTKRGQDVALRCDPISGHVSLYWYRQALGQGPEFLTYFNYEAQQDKSGLPNDRFSAERPEGSISTLTIQRTEQRDSAMYRCASSLELAGFGQRHNEQFFGPGTRLTVL.

This chain uses TRBV6-6 with TRBJ2-1; either TRBD1 or TRBD2 may fit D (7 bases each). The DNA end is a closer match to TRBJ2-7, so the J assignment may be wrong. Per the germline V gene, CDR1 is MNHNY and CDR2 is SVGAGI (reference sequence). The CDR3 is 15 amino acids. As DNA, the CDR3 is TGTGCCAGCAGTTATTCCGACAGGGACTACAATGAGCAGTACTTC. Translation gives CASSYSDRDYNEQYF.

This clonotype was seen many times. The chain joins TRBV14 to TRBJ2-6; no definite D call. Germline V gene lookup returns CDR1 SGHDN and CDR2 FVKESK. V lost 4 bases to trimming and J lost 0 bases, with 7 bases between them. The CDR3 covers 15 residues. For the CDR3, the DNA is TGTGCCAGCAGCCCTAGGATCTCTGGGGCCAACGTCCTGACTTTC. Translation: CASSPRISGANVLTF.

This clonotype was recorded a few times. The genes are TRBV6-1 and TRBJ1-5, with D maybe TRBD1 (5 bases). From germline, CDR1 is MNHNS and CDR2 SASEGT. The CDR3 runs to 18 residues. V lost 5 bases and J lost 2, with 22 bases in between. The CDR3 DNA follows: TGTGCCAGCAGTCCTCCCCCGACCGGGGGATACGGCAATCAGCCCCAGCATTTT. Translating it yields CASSPPPTGGYGNQPQHF.

The chain carries TRBV4-1 and TRBJ2-5; D unclear. The CDR3 extends over 22 amino acids. V was trimmed by 0 bases and J by 5 bases, leaving 34 bases between them. Germline CDR1 MGHRA, CDR2 YSYEKL. The CDR3 reads CASSQDWLAASLQHRQWETQYF. The CDR3, as DNA: TGCGCCAGCAGCCAAGATTGGTTGGCGGCTTCTCTGCAACACAGACAATGGGAGACCCAGTACTTC.

The J gene is TRBJ1-2, the V gene TRBV4-3; 9 bases align to TRBD1. Germline trimming cut 1 base from V and 5 bases from J; bases unmatched to any gene: 8. Per the germline V gene, CDR1 is LGHNA and CDR2 is YSLEER. The CDR3 spans 16 residues. CDR3 sequence reads: CASSQAEDRGKYGYTF. CDR3 DNA sequence: TGCGCCAGCAGCCAAGCAGAGGACAGGGGTAAATATGGCTACACCTTC.

This clonotype was found a few times. The V gene is TRBV11-2, the J gene TRBJ1-2; D remains ambiguous. The CDR3 has 15 amino acids. Trimming removed 0 bases from V and 4 bases from J, with 12 bases in between. Germline V gene data show CDR1 as SGHAT and CDR2 as FQNNGV. CDR3 sequence: CASSLDGRQFYGYTF. DNA for the CDR3: TGTGCCAGCAGCTTAGATGGTCGGCAGTTCTATGGCTACACCTTC.

The CDR3 DNA reads as TGTGCCAGCAGTGGGTATGGGACAGGGGGCTCTGGGGCCAACGTCCTGACTTTC. It is translated as CASSGYGTGGSGANVLTF. V gene TRBV2 combines with J gene TRBJ2-6; the match to TRBD1 covers 11 bases. The junction had 5 bases not matched to a gene; V was cut back by 4 bases and J by 0 bases. The V gene's germline CDR1 is SNHLY and CDR2 FYNNEI. This CDR3 is built from 18 residues. Together with reference TRBV2 and TRBJ2-6, the CDR3 gives the full variable domain: EPEVTQTPSHQVTQMGQEVILRCVPISNHLYFYWYRQILGQKVEFLVSFYNNEISEKSEIFDDQFSVERPDGSNFTLKIRSTKLEDSAMYFCASSGYGTGGSGANVLTFGAGSRLTVL.